The rows below give T cell receptor beta chains drawn from one sample of a study of blood T cell repertoires in COVID-19. Libraries were prepared by immunoSEQ multiplex PCR; TCRdb keeps only in-frame clonotypes and omits some of them. The sample comprises fewer than 300,000 clones, approximately 78% of which are singletons, and 5% rests with the top ten. Sequencing was carried out using PBMCs or T cells enriched from blood (not recorded which). These receptor sequences come from a man in his forties or fifties who had been exposed to COVID-19. Both conserved end residues are part of each CDR3. Each record gives: clone size, J gene, V gene, D gene, CDR3 protein, CDR3 DNA. A D gene is named only where the DNA matches it firmly. Rows give clone size only sometimes, using once, few, many, or a class for an expanded clone.

>NA|TRBJ2-1|TRBV19|TRBD2
CASSIPMSGRAWGNEQFF
TGTGCCAGTAGTATCCCAATGAGCGGGAGGGCCTGGGGCAATGAGCAGTTCTTC
>NA|TRBJ1-2|TRBV24-1|NA
CATSDSQAGYTF
TGTGCCACCAGTGATTCACAGGCTGGCTACACCTTC
>NA|TRBJ2-1|TRBV19|TRBD2
CASNDAGGPYNEQFF
TGTGCCAGTAACGACGCGGGAGGGCCCTACAATGAGCAGTTCTTC
>NA|TRBJ1-2|TRBV6-5|NA
CASSYGHGSYGYTF
TGTGCCAGCAGTTACGGACATGGAAGCTATGGCTACACCTTC
>NA|TRBJ2-6|TRBV30|NA
CSCGANVLTF
TGTTCGTGTGGGGCCAACGTCCTGACTTTC
>NA|TRBJ2-3|TRBV2|TRBD2
CASRREAGVADTQYF
TGTGCCAGCAGGAGGGAGGCGGGAGTCGCAGATACGCAGTATTTT
>NA|TRBJ2-3|TRBV10-3|TRBD1
CAISDFVNRDRAANTQYF
TGTGCCATCAGTGACTTCGTCAACCGGGACAGGGCAGCGAATACGCAGTATTTT
>many|TRBJ2-3|TRBV7-9|NA
CASSFSVGHTQYF
TGTGCCAGCAGCTTCTCGGTGGGGCATACGCAGTATTTT
>NA|TRBJ1-5|TRBV10-1|NA
CASSKGINQPQHF
TGCGCCAGCTCGAAGGGGATAAATCAGCCCCAGCATTTT
>NA|TRBJ2-7|TRBV11-2|NA
CASSLEVRTPIGKYF
TGTGCCAGCAGCTTGGAAGTTAGGACGCCCATCGGGAAATACTTC
>NA|TRBJ2-1|TRBV30|NA
CASLQGSSYNEQFF
TGTGCCTCCCTCCAGGGGAGCTCCTACAATGAGCAGTTCTTC
>NA|TRBJ1-2|TRBV7-9|NA
CASSSDAGRAYTF
TGTGCCAGCAGTTCCGATGCCGGCAGGGCCTACACCTTC
>NA|TRBJ2-7|TRBV6-1|TRBD2
CASSGRPTSGAWWGEQYF
TGTGCCAGCAGTGGGAGGCCGACTAGCGGAGCCTGGTGGGGCGAGCAGTACTTC
>NA|TRBJ2-2|TRBV6-1|NA
CASEVGNTGELFF
TGTGCCAGCGAGGTGGGGAACACCGGGGAGCTGTTTTTT
>once|TRBJ1-1|TRBV6-1|NA
CASSESGTEAFF
TGTGCCAGCAGTGAAAGCGGCACTGAAGCTTTCTTT
>NA|TRBJ2-5|TRBV6-5|NA
CASSYPTAQETQYF
TGTGCCAGCAGTTACCCGACAGCCCAAGAGACCCAGTACTTC
>NA|TRBJ1-3|TRBV7-5|NA
CARSSLRGIASGNTIYF
TGTGCCAGAAGCTCCCTAAGGGGGATCGCCTCTGGAAACACCATATATTTT
>NA|TRBJ2-2|TRBV10-3|NA
CATRLPDYTGELFF
TGTGCGACACGACTACCGGACTACACCGGGGAGCTGTTTTTT
>NA|TRBJ2-7|TRBV4-1|NA
CASSQGLTSYEQYF
TGCGCCAGCAGCCAAGGTCTCACATCCTACGAGCAGTACTTC
>NA|TRBJ1-2|TRBV18|TRBD1
CASSPSDRGAFYGYTF
TGTGCCAGCTCACCGAGTGACAGGGGCGCGTTCTATGGCTACACCTTC
>NA|TRBJ2-1|TRBV6-5|NA
CASSYLAGLASSEQFF
TGTGCCAGCAGTTACCTGGCTGGGCTGGCCTCCAGCGAGCAGTTCTTC
>NA|TRBJ2-3|TRBV6-5|NA
CASSNYRDSDTQYF
TGTGCCAGCAGTAATTACCGGGACTCAGATACGCAGTATTTT
>few|TRBJ1-2|TRBV4-2|NA
CASSQGQSNRYTF
TGTGCCAGCAGCCAAGGACAGTCCAATCGCTACACCTTC